This record covers a single TCR beta chain. Its antigen remains unknown. Assay: immunoSEQ multiplex PCR; the TCRdb copy retains only in-frame clones and omits some. Among 130,000 or so clones, approximately 77% were seen once, and the ten largest hold under 35%. This CDR3 contains 13 residues. Between the trimmed V and J ends, which lost 0 bases and 7 bases, there was a span of 7 bases. The germline V gene has CDR1 LGHNA and CDR2 YNFKEQ. This sample stems from a study of cytotoxic CD8 clonotypes in ibrutinib-treated CLL. Study-wide context: Over 10 relapsed/refractory, about 14 treatment-naive; approximately 18 IGHV unmutated. Whole-study results and caveats: Baseline levels of clonality went above those of age-matched healthy donors and moved with circulating CD8+ T-cell counts. With treatment, public clonotypes, which were uncommon, either contracted or remained stable.

The material sequenced was PBMCs, taken after 12 months of ibrutinib treatment. The chain employs TRBV4-2 and TRBJ2-4, with D unclear. The receptor's source is a human donor with chronic lymphocytic leukemia. The CDR3: CASSQDKGNIQYF. Here the CDR3 DNA reads TGTGCCAGCAGCCAAGATAAAGGGAACATTCAGTACTTC.